This T cell receptor beta chain stems from a study of blood T cell repertoires in COVID-19. Whole-study context: PBMCs, B-cell-depleted T cells, or T cells provided the cDNA or gDNA that made up the material.

In the original analysis: Reference gene primer amplification gave nucleated cell count estimates. Using immunoSEQ multiplex PCR, the repertoire was profiled, and TCRdb retains in-frame clones only, with some absent. D and trimming come from the DNA, and the V and J calls and clone size come from that table. The sample has hundreds of thousands of clones, approximately 90% seen once. V was cut by 5 bases and J by 4 bases, with 14 bases left in between. Germline CDR1 SQVTM, CDR2 ANQGSEA. This CDR3 contains 13 residues. The sequenced sample consisted of PBMCs or T cells enriched from blood (not recorded which). The sequence was obtained from a man aged 35 to 55 who had recovered from COVID-19. V gene TRBV29-1 combines with J gene TRBJ1-1; no firm D call. The CDR3 sequence is CSVTGGGVTEAFF. The DNA for the CDR3 is TGCAGCGTTACTGGAGGCGGAGTCACTGAAGCTTTCTTT.